A single sample gave rise to the 3 T cell receptor beta chains below, sequenced in a study of OX40 agonist ivuxolimab in advanced cancers. Data came from immunoSEQ multiplex PCR; TCRdb stores just in-frame clones and leaves some out. Of tens of thousands of clones in the sample, under 90% were seen once. This material consisted of CD4+ or CD8+ T cells sorted from blood, taken in a trial of the OX40 agonist ivuxolimab. The source is an adult with an advanced solid tumor such as melanoma, head and neck, liver or kidney cancer.

V and J are TRBV7-2 and TRBJ1-5, with D unresolved. Trimming took 1 base from V and 7 from J, leaving 8 bases between them. The CDR3 spans 13 residues. CDR1 is SGHTA and CDR2 is FQGNSA in the germline V gene. Here the CDR3 reads CASSLVPGQPQHF. CDR3 coding DNA: TGTGCCAGCAGCTTAGTCCCTGGCCAGCCCCAGCATTTT.

There are many counts of this clone. This chain connects TRBV7-3 to TRBJ1-1; 7 positions agree with TRBD1. Germline V gene sequence: CDR1 SGHTA, CDR2 FQGTGA. V lost 3 bases to trimming and J lost 1 base; unmatched junction nucleotides: 2. This CDR3 region has 14 residues. CDR3 nucleotide sequence: TGTGCCAGCAGCTTGCACAGGGGGAACACTGAAGCTTTCTTT. This codes for CASSLHRGNTEAFF.

This chain joins TRBV5-4 and TRBJ2-3; 7 nucleotides line up with TRBD2. The CDR3 extends over 15 amino acids. The germline V gene encodes CDR1 SGHNT and CDR2 YYREEE (reference sequence). Unmatched junction bases numbered 11, after V lost 6 bases and J lost 4 bases. Here the CDR3 DNA reads TGTGCCAGCAACTCCCGACTAGCTGGCTCAGATACGCAGTATTTT. Protein: CASNSRLAGSDTQYF.